The 18 T cell receptor beta chains presented below share a single source sample, sequenced in a study of spatial heterogeneity in lung cancer. Study results and limitations: One measure, the expanded intratumoral alpha and beta TCR count, tracked tumor mutation counts.

No antigen has been identified for these receptors. As to time point: sample taken at primary tumor resection. TCRdb reprocessed the 5' RACE reads via MiXCR and lists one record per CDR3 protein. Among about 100,000 distinct CDR3 sequences listed, 4.4% were seen once. The sequenced sample was lung tumor tissue, obtained at surgery. These receptors all come from a male donor with early-stage non-small cell lung cancer.

In its sample, this clonotype was seen many times. The rearrangement uses TRBV2 and TRBJ2-3; D gene unclear. V was pared by 4 bases and J by 2 bases, with 13 bases between. The CDR3 length is 15 residues. The V gene's germline CDR1 is SNHLY and CDR2 FYNNEI. The CDR3 region has the DNA TGTGCCAGCAGTGTTTTGCCAGCGACCACAGATACGCAGTATTTT. The encoded protein is CASSVLPATTDTQYF.

This clonotype was counted ten times or more. V and J are TRBV5-6 and TRBJ2-3, with TRBD2 matching 10 bases. Germline CDR1 SGHDT, CDR2 YYEEEE. The ends lost 4 bases at V and 4 bases at J; junction bases unmatched: 6. The CDR3 runs 15 residues. The CDR3 nucleotides read TGTGCCAGCAGCGTAACTAGCGGGAACGCAGATACGCAGTATTTT. It yields the protein CASSVTSGNADTQYF.

This rearrangement joins TRBV7-6 to TRBJ2-1; D might be TRBD2 (5 bases). Per germline, CDR1 SGHVS and CDR2 FNYEAQ. V lost 6 bases and J lost 5, with 11 bases in between. The CDR3 has 13 residues. The CDR3 DNA sequence: TGTGCCAGCAGGCGAGCGGCCAACAATGAGCAGTTCTTC. Translated, it gives CASRRAANNEQFF.

This clonotype was counted at least ten times. The conserved phenylalanine or tryptophan is not found at the CDR3 terminus, so this likely reflects a read error. The DNA is omitted, as the CDR3 cannot be located on it reliably, and the CDR3 follows TCRdb's listing. This chain uses TRBV5-6 with TRBJ2-7; TRBD2, the D gene given by the table, was not confirmed from the DNA. Germline CDR1 is SGHDT and CDR2 is YYEEEE. The CDR3 is 14 residues long, counting both termini. This CDR3 is CASSFSIGLAGPVI.

The sample holds many counts of this clonotype. The chain links TRBV6-6 to TRBJ2-7; 14 bases fit TRBD2. The CDR3 contains 20 residues. Germline values: CDR1 MNHNY, CDR2 SVGAGI (reference sequence). The ends lost 7 bases at V and 4 bases at J; junction bases unmatched: 21. For the CDR3, the DNA is TGTGCCAGCACCCTAGGGACTAGCGGGAGTTTGAGGGTGGGCCGGTACGAGCAGTACTTC. Its translation is CASTLGTSGSLRVGRYEQYF.

This clonotype was seen at least ten times. The genes are TRBV6-2 or TRBV6-3 and TRBJ2-1; D tentatively reads TRBD1 or TRBD2 (5 bases each). Germline V gene data show CDR1 as MNHEY and CDR2 as SVGEGT. V lost 5 bases and J 5 bases, leaving 16 bases between the germline ends. CDR3 size: 15 residues. The CDR3 DNA reads TGTGCCAGCAGTGGTCCCGGGACGGCAGACAATGAGCAGTTCTTC. It encodes CASSGPGTADNEQFF.

This clonotype was picked up many times. The chain couples TRBV27 to TRBJ2-7; no definite D call. The ends were cut back, 4 bases at V and 5 bases at J, with 12 bases in the middle. The CDR3 spans 13 residues. Germline V gene lookup returns CDR1 MNHEY and CDR2 SMNVEV (reference sequence). CDR3 region: CASSSSLVHEQYF. CDR3 coding DNA: TGTGCCAGCAGTTCCAGCTTAGTCCACGAGCAGTACTTC.

This clonotype has at least ten counts. The chain is built from TRBV11-2 and TRBJ2-1; 11 bases align to TRBD2. V lost 5 bases to trimming and J lost 10 bases; unmatched junction nucleotides: 13. CDR3 length: 16 amino acids. CDR1 SGHAT and CDR2 FQNNGV come from the germline V gene. The CDR3 DNA is TGTGCCAGCAGCAAATCGGGACTAGCGGTCCTCAAGGAGCAGTTCTTC. Translated, it gives CASSKSGLAVLKEQFF.

This clonotype was seen ten or more times. The chain uses TRBV6-1 and TRBJ1-5; D might be TRBD1 (5 bases). V was cut by 6 bases and J by 7 bases, with 10 bases left in between. The CDR3 spans 12 residues. The germline V gene has CDR1 MNHNS and CDR2 SASEGT. The CDR3 protein is CASRRGEQPQHF. DNA for the CDR3: TGTGCCAGCAGGAGGGGCGAACAGCCCCAGCATTTT.

This clonotype came up a few times. The rearrangement joins TRBV20-1 to TRBJ2-7; the D gene could be TRBD1 or TRBD2 (5 bases each). Trimming took off 3 bases at V and 9 bases at J, with 18 bases between the two ends. Germline-derived CDR1 and CDR2 are DFQATT and SNEGSKA (reference sequence). The CDR3 is 13 residues long. The DNA of the CDR3 is TGCAGTGCTAGTAGGGACGGGGCTTTGGTGCAGTACTTC. This encodes CSASRDGALVQYF.

This clonotype came up a few times. This sequence joins TRBV28 and TRBJ1-4, with 8 bases identical to TRBD1. CDR1 and CDR2 (germline): MDHEN, SYDVKM. This CDR3 contains 15 residues. J was trimmed by 7 bases and V by 5 bases; bases with no gene match: 9. CDR3 coding DNA: TGTGCCAGCAGTCTTCCAGGGGGCTCAGGTGAAAAACTGTTTTTT. Translating gives CASSLPGGSGEKLFF.

The table lists this clonotype with many counts. This chain connects TRBV25-1 to TRBJ1-5, with TRBD1 identical over 9 bases. Germline V CDR1 and CDR2: MGHDK, SYGVNS. The trim removed 4 bases at V and 6 bases at J, leaving 10 bases unmatched. The CDR3 totals 16 residues. The CDR3 DNA is TGTGCCAGCAGTGCGCATGGACAGGGGTGGGTTCAGCCCCAGCATTTT. As protein: CASSAHGQGWVQPQHF. Full variable domain (rest looked up from reference TRBV25-1 and TRBJ1-5): EADIYQTPRYLVIGTGKKITLECSQTMGHDKMYWYQQDPGMELHLIHYSYGVNSTEKGDLSSESTVSRIRTEHFPLTLESARPSHTSQYLCASSAHGQGWVQPQHFGDGTRLSIL.

The V gene is TRBV12-3 or TRBV12-4, the J gene TRBJ2-2, with 10 bases identical to TRBD2. CDR3 length equals 16 residues. Trimming at V came to 6 bases and at J to 2 bases, leaving 6 bases not matched to a gene. The CDR3 is CASRRGLAANTGELFF. As DNA, the CDR3 is TGTGCCAGCAGACGCGGACTAGCGGCAAACACCGGGGAGCTGTTTTTT.

The chain joins TRBV30 to TRBJ1-1; D call uncertain. This CDR3 contains 13 residues. Between the trimmed V and J ends, which lost 0 bases and 5 bases, there was a span of 10 bases. Germline CDR1 and CDR2: GTSNPN and SVGIG (reference sequence). CDR3 sequence reads: CAWSVDLGTEAFF. The CDR3 DNA sequence: TGTGCCTGGAGTGTAGACTTGGGGACTGAAGCTTTCTTT.

This clonotype was seen many times. The V call is TRBV7-9, the J call TRBJ2-5, with unresolved D. This CDR3 region has 12 residues. V lost 5 bases to trimming and J lost 4 bases, with 8 bases between them. CDR1 and CDR2 (germline): SEHNR, FQNEAQ (reference sequence). The CDR3: CASSPFLETQYF. The CDR3, as DNA: TGTGCCAGCAGCCCCTTTCTAGAGACCCAGTACTTC.

This clonotype has ten or more counts. The V call is TRBV2, the J call TRBJ2-3, with D perhaps matching TRBD2 (5 bases). The CDR3 totals 14 residues. V was cut by 3 bases and J by 1 base, with 8 bases left in between. Germline assignment: CDR1 SNHLY and CDR2 FYNNEI. The CDR3 sequence is CASSDRSGTDTQYF. CDR3 coding DNA: TGTGCCAGCAGTGACCGTAGCGGCACAGATACGCAGTATTTT.

This clonotype was counted many times. The J gene is TRBJ2-3, the V gene TRBV27, with unresolved D. CDR3 length equals 13 residues. Germline CDR1 is MNHEY and CDR2 is SMNVEV (reference sequence). V was clipped by 0 bases and J by 2 bases, with 3 bases between them. CDR3 in DNA: TGTGCCAGCAGTTTATCTTACACAGATACGCAGTATTTT. This codes for CASSLSYTDTQYF.

This clonotype has ten or more counts. The J gene is TRBJ1-4, the V gene TRBV20-1, with 7 bases fitting TRBD1. This CDR3 has 15 amino acids. CDR1 and CDR2 from the germline V gene are DFQATT and SNEGSKA (reference sequence). The trim removed 0 bases at V and 8 bases at J, leaving 9 bases unmatched. The CDR3 here is CSARDLGGAWEKLFF. In DNA, the CDR3 is TGCAGTGCTAGAGATCTAGGGGGCGCGTGGGAAAAACTGTTTTTT.